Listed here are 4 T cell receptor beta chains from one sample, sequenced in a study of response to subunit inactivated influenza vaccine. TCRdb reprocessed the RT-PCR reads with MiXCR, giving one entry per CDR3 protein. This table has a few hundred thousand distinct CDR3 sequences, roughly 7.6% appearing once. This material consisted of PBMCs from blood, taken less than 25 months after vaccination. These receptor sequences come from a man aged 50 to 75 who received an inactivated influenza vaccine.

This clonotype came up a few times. The chain's CDR3 is CASSLVGNQLQETQYF. The CDR3 DNA reads as TGCGCCAGCAGCTTGGTTGGGAACCAACTGCAAGAGACCCAGTACTTC. This chain links TRBV5-1 with TRBJ2-5; D gene ambiguous. Looked up from germline, CDR1 is SGHRS and CDR2 is YFSETQ. V shed 0 bases and J shed 2 bases, with 14 bases lying between them. The CDR3 has 16 residues.

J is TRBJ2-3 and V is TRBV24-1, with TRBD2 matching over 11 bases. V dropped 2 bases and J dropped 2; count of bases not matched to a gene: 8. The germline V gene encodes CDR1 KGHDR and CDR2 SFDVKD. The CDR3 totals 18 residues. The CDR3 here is CATSDSRGLAGSTDTQYF. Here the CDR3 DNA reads TGTGCCACCAGTGATTCCCGAGGACTAGCGGGTTCCACAGATACGCAGTATTTT.

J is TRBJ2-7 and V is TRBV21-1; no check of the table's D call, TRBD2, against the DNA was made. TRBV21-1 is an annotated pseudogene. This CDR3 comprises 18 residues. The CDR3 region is CASSKGILRLASPYEQYF. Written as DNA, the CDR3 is TGTGCCAGCAGCAAAGGGATCTTGAGGCTAGCATCTCCCTACGAGCAGTACTTC.

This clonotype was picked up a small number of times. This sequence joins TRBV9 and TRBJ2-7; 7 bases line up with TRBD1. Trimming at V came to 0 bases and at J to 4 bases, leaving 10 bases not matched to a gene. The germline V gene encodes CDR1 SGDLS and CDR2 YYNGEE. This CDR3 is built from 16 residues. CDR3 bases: TGTGCCAGCAGCGTAGCGGGGTCGGGACAGATTTACGAGCAGTACTTC. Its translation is CASSVAGSGQIYEQYF.